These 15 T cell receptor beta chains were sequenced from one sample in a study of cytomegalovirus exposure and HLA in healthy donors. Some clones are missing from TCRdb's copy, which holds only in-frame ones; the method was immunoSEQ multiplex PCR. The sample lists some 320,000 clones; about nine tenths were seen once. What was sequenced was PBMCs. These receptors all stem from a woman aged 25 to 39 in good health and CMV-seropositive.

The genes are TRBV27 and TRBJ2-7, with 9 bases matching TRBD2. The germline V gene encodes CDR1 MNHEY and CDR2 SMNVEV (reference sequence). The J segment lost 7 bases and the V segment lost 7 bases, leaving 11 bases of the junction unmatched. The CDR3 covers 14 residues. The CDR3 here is CASTPGLAHQEQYF. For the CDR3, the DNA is TGTGCCAGCACTCCGGGACTAGCTCATCAAGAGCAGTACTTC.

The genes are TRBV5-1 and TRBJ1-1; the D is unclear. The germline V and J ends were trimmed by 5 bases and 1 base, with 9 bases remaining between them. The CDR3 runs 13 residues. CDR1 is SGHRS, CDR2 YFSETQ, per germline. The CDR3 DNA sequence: TGCGCCAGCAGATCCGGAGCGAACACTGAAGCTTTCTTT. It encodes CASRSGANTEAFF.

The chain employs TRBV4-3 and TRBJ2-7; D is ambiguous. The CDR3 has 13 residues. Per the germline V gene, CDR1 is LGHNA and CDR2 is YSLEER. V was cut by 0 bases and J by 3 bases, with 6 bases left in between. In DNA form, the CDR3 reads TGCGCCAGCAGCCAAGAAGGAGACTACGAGCAGTACTTC. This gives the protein CASSQEGDYEQYF.

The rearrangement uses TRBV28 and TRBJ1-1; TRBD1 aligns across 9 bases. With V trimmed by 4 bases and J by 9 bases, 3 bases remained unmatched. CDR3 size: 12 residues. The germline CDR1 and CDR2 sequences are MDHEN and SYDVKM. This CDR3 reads CASSYTGGKAFF. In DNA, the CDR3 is TGTGCCAGCAGTTACACAGGGGGCAAAGCTTTCTTT.

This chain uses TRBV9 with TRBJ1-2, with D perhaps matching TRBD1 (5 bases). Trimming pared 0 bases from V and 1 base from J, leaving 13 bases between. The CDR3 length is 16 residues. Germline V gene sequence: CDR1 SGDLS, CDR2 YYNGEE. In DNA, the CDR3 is TGTGCCAGCAGCGTAGGGTCCGGGGCAAATAACTATGGCTACACCTTC. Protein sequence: CASSVGSGANNYGYTF.

The CDR3 sequence: CASSQRGAQETQYF. CDR3 DNA sequence: TGTGCCAGCAGCCAGAGGGGGGCTCAAGAGACCCAGTACTTC. The V call is TRBV13, the J call TRBJ2-5; possibly TRBD1 or TRBD2 for D (6 bases each). The V end lost 5 bases, the J end lost 2 bases, and 12 bases lay between the germline ends. Germline loops: CDR1 PRHDT, CDR2 FYEKMQ (reference sequence). CDR3 length: 14 amino acids.

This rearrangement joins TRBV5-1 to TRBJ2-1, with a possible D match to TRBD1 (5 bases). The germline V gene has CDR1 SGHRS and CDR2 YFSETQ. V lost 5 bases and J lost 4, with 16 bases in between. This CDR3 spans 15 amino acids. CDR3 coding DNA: TGCGCCAGCAGGCACAAGGGGCGATTATACAATGAGCAGTTCTTC. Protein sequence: CASRHKGRLYNEQFF.

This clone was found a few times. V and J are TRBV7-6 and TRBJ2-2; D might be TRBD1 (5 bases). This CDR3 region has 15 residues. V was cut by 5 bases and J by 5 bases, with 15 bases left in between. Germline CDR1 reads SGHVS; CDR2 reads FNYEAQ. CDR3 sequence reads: CASSPQRQFTGELFF. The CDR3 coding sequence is TGTGCCAGCAGCCCGCAGAGACAGTTTACCGGGGAGCTGTTTTTT.

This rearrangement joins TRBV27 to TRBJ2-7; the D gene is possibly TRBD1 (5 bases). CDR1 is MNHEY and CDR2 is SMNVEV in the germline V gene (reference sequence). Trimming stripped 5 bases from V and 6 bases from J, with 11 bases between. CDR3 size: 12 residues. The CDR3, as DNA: TGTGCCAGCAGTCCTAGGGGCGGCGAGCAGTACTTC. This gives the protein CASSPRGGEQYF.

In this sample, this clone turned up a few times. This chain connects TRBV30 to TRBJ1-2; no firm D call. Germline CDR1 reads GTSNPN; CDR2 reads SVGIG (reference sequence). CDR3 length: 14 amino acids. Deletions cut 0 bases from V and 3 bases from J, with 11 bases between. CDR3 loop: CAWSVEVFDYGYTF. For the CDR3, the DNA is TGTGCCTGGAGTGTAGAAGTCTTCGACTATGGCTACACCTTC.

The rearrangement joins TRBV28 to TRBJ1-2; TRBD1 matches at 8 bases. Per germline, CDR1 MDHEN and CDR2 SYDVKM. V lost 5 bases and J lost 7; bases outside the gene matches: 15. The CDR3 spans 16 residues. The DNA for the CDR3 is TGTGCCAGCAGTCCGGTGGACAGGGCTGTTTTTCGTGGCTACACCTTC. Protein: CASSPVDRAVFRGYTF.

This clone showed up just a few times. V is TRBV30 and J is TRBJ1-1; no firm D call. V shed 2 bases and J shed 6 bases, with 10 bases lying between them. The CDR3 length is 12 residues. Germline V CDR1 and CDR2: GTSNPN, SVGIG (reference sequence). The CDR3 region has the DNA TGTGCCTGGAGTCCAGCGGGAGCTGAAGCTTTCTTT. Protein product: CAWSPAGAEAFF.

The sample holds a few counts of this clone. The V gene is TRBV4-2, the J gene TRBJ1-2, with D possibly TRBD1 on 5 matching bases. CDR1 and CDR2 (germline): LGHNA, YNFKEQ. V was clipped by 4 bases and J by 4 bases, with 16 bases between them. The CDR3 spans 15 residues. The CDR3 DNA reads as TGTGCCAGCAGCCCCCAGGGCAGAGCTCTCTATGGCTACACCTTC. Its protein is CASSPQGRALYGYTF.

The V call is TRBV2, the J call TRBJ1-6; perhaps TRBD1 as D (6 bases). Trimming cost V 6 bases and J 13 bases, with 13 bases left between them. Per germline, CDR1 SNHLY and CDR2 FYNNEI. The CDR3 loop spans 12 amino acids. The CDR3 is CASRRTGFPLHF. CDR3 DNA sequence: TGTGCCAGCAGACGTACAGGGTTCCCCCTCCACTTT.

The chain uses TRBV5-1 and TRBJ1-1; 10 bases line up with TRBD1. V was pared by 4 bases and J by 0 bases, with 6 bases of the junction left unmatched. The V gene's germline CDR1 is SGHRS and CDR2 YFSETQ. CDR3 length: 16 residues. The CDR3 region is CASSLRQGALNTEAFF. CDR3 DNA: TGCGCCAGCAGCCTACGACAGGGGGCCTTGAACACTGAAGCTTTCTTT. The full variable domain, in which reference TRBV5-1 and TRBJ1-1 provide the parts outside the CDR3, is KAGVTQTPRYLIKTRGQQVTLSCSPISGHRSVSWYQQTPGQGLQFLFEYFSETQRNKGNFPGRFSGRQFSNSRSEMNVSTLELGDSALYLCASSLRQGALNTEAFFGQGTRLTVV.